The entry that follows covers one T cell receptor (beta chain) sequence. Profiling relied on immunoSEQ multiplex PCR, and the TCRdb table lists in-frame clones only, not all of them. The sample lists 200,000 to 250,000 clones, roughly nine tenths seen once, with about 12% in the top ten. This sample was included in a study of blood T cell repertoires in COVID-19. V lost 10 bases and J lost 3, with 13 bases in between. Germline V lookup: CDR1 MGHDK, CDR2 SYGVNS. This CDR3 is 13 amino acids long. The material sequenced was peripheral blood. The origin of this receptor is a woman between 18 and 29 years old who had recovered from COVID-19. J is TRBJ1-5 and V is TRBV25-1, with a weak D call TRBD1 (5 bases). The CDR3 here is CATSGDHNQPQHF. Written as DNA, the CDR3 is TGTGCCACGTCGGGGGATCACAATCAGCCCCAGCATTTT.